This T cell receptor (beta chain) emerged from a study of control samples from healthy donors and cancer patients. This clone was counted a single time. Profiled with immunoSEQ multiplex PCR; TCRdb holds only in-frame clones, not every one. The data contain around 30,000 clones, roughly 92% of them seen just once; the ten biggest clones take up over 1.5%. Sequencing was performed on PBMCs. The sequence was obtained from a man aged 40-55 years with colorectal cancer.

CDR3 nucleotide sequence: TGCGCCAGCAGACGCCATTATGGGACAGACGCCACTAACTATGGCTACACCTTC. Translating gives CASRRHYGTDATNYGYTF. The V call is TRBV5-1, the J call TRBJ1-2, with 7 positions matching TRBD1. Germline V gene sequence: CDR1 SGHRS, CDR2 YFSETQ. The J segment lost 0 bases and the V segment lost 5 bases, leaving 16 bases of the junction unmatched. The CDR3 length is 18 residues. Drawing the rest from reference TRBV5-1 and TRBJ1-2, the complete variable domain is KAGVTQTPRYLIKTRGQQVTLSCSPISGHRSVSWYQQTPGQGLQFLFEYFSETQRNKGNFPGRFSGRQFSNSRSEMNVSTLELGDSALYLCASRRHYGTDATNYGYTFGSGTRLTVV.